The 30 T cell receptor beta chains presented below share a single source sample, sequenced in a study of monozygotic twins with inflammatory bowel disease. One entry per CDR3 protein, without DNA, is what TCRdb gives after re-calling the 5' RACE reads. This sample's table has 440,000 or so distinct CDR3 sequences. The sequenced sample consisted of blood. These receptor sequences come from a human donor with ulcerative colitis or Crohn's disease, or a healthy co-twin of an affected twin (not recorded which).

This chain links TRBV20-1 with TRBJ2-3; TCRdb's D gene call, TRBD2, goes unchecked for lack of DNA. CDR3 length equals 15 residues. Germline V gives CDR1 DFQATT, CDR2 SNEGSKA (reference sequence). Here the CDR3 reads CSAKRTSGDTDTQYF.

The chain combines TRBV7-9 with TRBJ2-1. This CDR3 has 13 residues. CDR1 and CDR2 (germline): SEHNR, FQNEAQ (reference sequence). CDR3 residues: CASSFEFYNEQFF. The full variable domain, its missing parts supplied by reference TRBV7-9 and TRBJ2-1, is DTGVSQNPRHKITKRGQNVTFRCDPISEHNRLYWYRQTLGQGPEFLTYFQNEAQLEKSRLLSDRFSAERPKGSFSTLEIQRTEQGDSAMYLCASSFEFYNEQFFGPGTRLTVL.

V gene TRBV29-1 combines with J gene TRBJ1-1; no DNA is available, so the TRBD1 call from TCRdb remains unchecked. CDR3 length: 12 residues. CDR1 is SQVTM, CDR2 ANQGSEA, per germline. The CDR3 spells CSVSPGNTEAFF.

V is TRBV5-5 and J is TRBJ2-7; TCRdb proposes TRBD1, but this gene call is untestable without DNA. CDR3 length: 16 amino acids. CDR1 is SGHKS and CDR2 is YYEKEE in the germline V gene (reference sequence). The CDR3 here is CASSFSAGAISYEQYF.

The chain has TRBV5-1 and TRBJ2-1; TCRdb outputs TRBD1, but without DNA this stays unchecked. Germline lookup yields CDR1 SGHRS and CDR2 YFSETQ. There are 15 residues in the CDR3. The chain's CDR3 is CASSADRSQRYEQFF.

V gene TRBV2 combines with J gene TRBJ2-7; without DNA, the TCRdb call of TRBD1 cannot be checked. This CDR3 region has 15 residues. Germline loops: CDR1 SNHLY, CDR2 FYNNEI. The CDR3 protein is CASSELRGTTYEQYF.

The genes are TRBV18 and TRBJ2-5. The CDR3 has 15 amino acids. CDR1 and CDR2 from the germline V gene are KGHSH and LQKENI. The CDR3 spells CASSPEIGRQETQYF.

The chain recombines TRBV7-9 with TRBJ1-1; with no DNA, the TCRdb D assignment of TRBD1 cannot be verified. This CDR3 contains 16 residues. CDR1 SEHNR and CDR2 FQNEAQ come from the germline V gene (reference sequence). The chain's CDR3 is CASSSSLSGMDTEAFF.

J is TRBJ2-3 and V is TRBV6-2 or TRBV6-3; TCRdb picks TRBD1, but there is no DNA to check that call. CDR1 MNHEY and CDR2 SVGEGT come from the germline V gene. The CDR3 length is 14 residues. The CDR3: CASSRVPATDTQYF.

The rearrangement uses TRBV6-2 or TRBV6-3 and TRBJ2-1. The CDR3 runs to 16 residues. CDR1 MNHEY and CDR2 SVGEGT come from the germline V gene. The CDR3 here is CASSYSGVSSYNEQFF.

The chain joins TRBV7-2 to TRBJ2-7; TCRdb gives TRBD2 as the D gene, but with no DNA this cannot be confirmed. Germline CDR1 reads SGHTA; CDR2 reads FQGNSA. This CDR3 region has 16 residues. CDR3 in amino acids: CASSPQLGGGGYEQYF.

The rearrangement joins TRBV11-2 to TRBJ2-1; checking the TCRdb D call of TRBD2 is not possible without DNA. The germline CDR1 and CDR2 sequences are SGHAT and FQNNGV. This CDR3 is 16 amino acids long. This CDR3 is CASSFNGGNIYNEQFF. Full variable domain (remainder filled in from reference TRBV11-2 and TRBJ2-1): EAGVAQSPRYKIIEKRQSVAFWCNPISGHATLYWYQQILGQGPKLLIQFQNNGVVDDSQLPKDRFSAERLKGVDSTLKIQPAKLEDSAVYLCASSFNGGNIYNEQFFGPGTRLTVL.

The chain has TRBV18 and TRBJ1-5; the D gene TCRdb calls, TRBD1, cannot be checked with no DNA. CDR3 length: 14 amino acids. From germline, CDR1 is KGHSH and CDR2 LQKENI. This CDR3 reads CASSEQGGEQPQHF.

The V gene is TRBV14, the J gene TRBJ2-7; without DNA, the TCRdb call of TRBD2 cannot be checked. The CDR3 sequence is 19 residues long. The germline gives CDR1 SGHDN, CDR2 FVKESK. The CDR3 here is CASSPGPLAGVGLTYEQYF.

This chain uses TRBV5-1 with TRBJ1-1; TCRdb picks TRBD1, but there is no DNA to check that call. Germline V gene lookup returns CDR1 SGHRS and CDR2 YFSETQ. This CDR3 region has 15 residues. CDR3 amino acids: CASSLRQGAGTEAFF.

V and J are TRBV14 and TRBJ2-2. Germline CDR1 reads SGHDN; CDR2 reads FVKESK. This CDR3 comprises 14 residues. Here the CDR3 reads CASSRTYSTGELFF.

V usage is TRBV20-1 and J usage is TRBJ2-7; TCRdb reports TRBD1, a call that lacks DNA to check it against. This CDR3 has 15 residues. CDR1 and CDR2 from the germline V gene are DFQATT and SNEGSKA (reference sequence). CDR3 sequence: CSARKLSGGSYEQYF.

This sequence joins TRBV20-1 and TRBJ2-3; TCRdb reports TRBD1, a call that lacks DNA to check it against. Germline lookup yields CDR1 DFQATT and CDR2 SNEGSKA (reference sequence). This CDR3 comprises 14 residues. The CDR3 protein is CSANDVPYADTQYF.

This sequence joins TRBV7-9 and TRBJ2-7; TCRdb's D call, TRBD1, is unchecked because there is no DNA. The CDR3 has 14 amino acids. CDR1 SEHNR and CDR2 FQNEAQ come from the germline V gene (reference sequence). This CDR3 reads CASSERTGGYEQYF.

The chain carries TRBV27 and TRBJ1-2; TCRdb selects TRBD1, and the lack of DNA leaves this call unchecked. In germline, CDR1 is MNHEY, CDR2 SMNVEV (reference sequence). The CDR3 loop spans 14 amino acids. CDR3 residues: CASSARDSNYGYTF.

The chain has TRBV7-2 and TRBJ1-3; TCRdb gives TRBD1 as the D gene, but with no DNA this cannot be confirmed. Germline CDR1 and CDR2: SGHTA and FQGNSA. The CDR3 runs 16 residues. CDR3 sequence: CASSTYRADSGNTIYF.

The chain links TRBV13 to TRBJ2-1; TCRdb indicates TRBD1, and absent DNA this call remains unverified. The CDR3 is 15 residues long. The germline CDR1 and CDR2 sequences are PRHDT and FYEKMQ (reference sequence). This chain's CDR3 is CASSSERGDRNEQFF.

V is TRBV15 and J is TRBJ1-3. The length of the CDR3 is 14 residues. Germline V lookup: CDR1 LNHNV, CDR2 YYDKDF (reference sequence). CDR3 in amino acids: CATSRDFSGNTIYF.

The chain employs TRBV5-1 and TRBJ2-5; there is no DNA to check the TCRdb D call of TRBD2. From germline, CDR1 is SGHRS and CDR2 YFSETQ. This CDR3 has 14 residues. The CDR3 loop reads CASTPFLGRETQYF.

The V gene is TRBV15, the J gene TRBJ2-1; TCRdb gives TRBD1 as the D gene, but with no DNA this cannot be confirmed. CDR3 size: 15 residues. CDR1 and CDR2 (germline): LNHNV, YYDKDF (reference sequence). The CDR3 spells CDTSRSDRVKHEQFF.

The genes are TRBV11-2 and TRBJ1-5; with no DNA, the TCRdb D assignment of TRBD1 cannot be verified. Germline CDR1 and CDR2: SGHAT and FQNNGV. This CDR3 has 18 residues. CDR3 protein: CASSLYRAGESSNQPQHF.

J is TRBJ1-5 and V is TRBV2. The CDR3 totals 15 residues. Germline V gives CDR1 SNHLY, CDR2 FYNNEI. The CDR3 sequence: CASSELWGSNQPQHF.

CDR3 residues: CASSSGLRQTQYF. This sequence joins TRBV7-6 and TRBJ2-5. CDR1 is SGHVS, CDR2 FNYEAQ, per germline. The CDR3 runs 13 residues.

The rearrangement uses TRBV3-1 and TRBJ1-1; the D call from TCRdb, TRBD1, cannot be confirmed without DNA. There are 15 residues in the CDR3. Germline CDR1 LGHDT, CDR2 YNNKEL (reference sequence). The CDR3 protein is CASSQDSYRGSEAFF.

The chain carries TRBV10-1 and TRBJ2-3. The CDR3 covers 14 residues. Germline lookup yields CDR1 WNHNN and CDR2 SYGVQD (reference sequence). CDR3 residues: CASSERGSTDTQYF.